What follows is one T cell receptor (beta chain) and its context. The data originate from a study of early T cells in non-severe SARS-CoV-2 infection. One entry per CDR3 protein results from TCRdb running MiXCR on the 5' RACE reads. The repertoire holds 60,000 or so distinct CDR3 sequences, with about a tenth as singletons. V shed 6 bases and J shed 4 bases, with 12 bases lying between them. The germline V gene has CDR1 MNHEY and CDR2 SVGAGI. The CDR3 is made up of 13 amino acids. The sequence came from an adult who was a healthcare worker with PCR-confirmed SARS-CoV-2 infection or an uninfected control (not recorded which). This rearrangement joins TRBV6-5 to TRBJ2-5; tentatively, D is TRBD1 (5 bases). Sequenced: whole blood. Here the CDR3 reads CASRQAGRETQYF. The CDR3 nucleotides are TGTGCCAGCAGACAGGCAGGGCGAGAGACCCAGTACTTC.